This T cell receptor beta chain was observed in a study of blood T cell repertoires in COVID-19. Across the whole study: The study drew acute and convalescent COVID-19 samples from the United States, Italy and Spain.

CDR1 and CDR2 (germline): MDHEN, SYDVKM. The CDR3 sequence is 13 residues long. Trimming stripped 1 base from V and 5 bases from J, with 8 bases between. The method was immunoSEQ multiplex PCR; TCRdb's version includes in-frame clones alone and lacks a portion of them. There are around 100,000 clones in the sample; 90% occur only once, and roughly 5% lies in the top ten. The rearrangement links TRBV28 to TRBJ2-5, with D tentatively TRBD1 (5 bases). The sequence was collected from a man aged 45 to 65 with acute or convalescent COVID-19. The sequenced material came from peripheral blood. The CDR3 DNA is TGTGCCAGCAGTTTATCAGGGTTGGAGACCCAGTACTTC. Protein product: CASSLSGLETQYF.